The present entry profiles one T cell receptor (beta chain) with its context. What it binds is not known. This sample is drawn from a study of T cell responses to AZD1222 COVID-19 vaccine. Study outcomes and limitations: Baseline seropositivity characterized only a handful of AZD1222 recipients.

The table came from immunoSEQ multiplex PCR; TCRdb's copy has only in-frame clones and leaves some out. The repertoire includes some 180,000 clones, around 90% of them detected once, and approximately 1.9% sits in the top ten. This CDR3 has 17 amino acids. CDR1 MDHEN and CDR2 SYDVKM come from the germline V gene. With V trimmed by 0 bases and J by 4 bases, 5 bases remained unmatched. The starting material was peripheral blood, obtained 28 days after the second AZD1222 dose. This chain links TRBV28 with TRBJ2-3; TRBD2 matches at 12 bases. The receptor comes from an adult who received the AZD1222 COVID-19 vaccine. This CDR3 is CASSLWTSGSSADTQYF. In nucleotides, the CDR3 is TGTGCCAGCAGTTTATGGACTAGCGGGAGTAGCGCAGATACGCAGTATTTT.